This TCR beta chain appears in the sequencing data of a study of T cell changes during pregnancy in multiple sclerosis. This CDR3 contains 18 residues. V shed 1 base and J 3 bases; nucleotides not matched to a gene: 11. In germline, CDR1 is SGHDN, CDR2 FVKESK. TCRdb keeps only in-frame clones here, not all; method: immunoSEQ multiplex PCR. The table has approximately 48,000 clones, under 95% seen once. The count of this clone is one. The material was CD4+ T cells from peripheral blood mononuclear cells, obtained in the second trimester of pregnancy. The TCR comes from a female donor with multiple sclerosis, enrolled in a pregnancy study. The chain employs TRBV14 and TRBJ2-1; 8 nucleotides match TRBD1. CDR3 coding DNA: TGTGCCAGCAGCCAAGGGACAGGGCTACTCGGGGGCTACAATGAGCAGTTCTTC. Translated: CASSQGTGLLGGYNEQFF.